This T cell receptor beta chain was observed in a study of blood T cell repertoires in COVID-19. TCRdb keeps only in-frame clones here, not all; method: immunoSEQ multiplex PCR. The sample carries approximately 300,000 clones, 80% to 90% recorded once. The germline V gene encodes CDR1 SGHKS and CDR2 YYEKEE (reference sequence). This CDR3 is built from 13 residues. V was cut by 2 bases and J by 5 bases, with 9 bases left in between. Sequencing used PBMCs or T cells enriched from blood (not recorded which). The source of this sequence is a man aged 30 to 45 who had recovered from COVID-19. The chain combines TRBV5-5 with TRBJ2-3, with D hard to call. In DNA, the CDR3 is TGTGCCAGCAGCTTCCTCCGAGTAGATACGCAGTATTTT. Translating it yields CASSFLRVDTQYF. The full variable domain, with the rest looked up from reference TRBV5-5 and TRBJ2-3, is DAGVTQSPTHLIKTRGQQVTLRCSPISGHKSVSWYQQVLGQGPQFIFQYYEKEERGRGNFPDRFSARQFPNYSSELNVNALLLGDSALYLCASSFLRVDTQYFGPGTRLTVL.